The clone carrying this T cell receptor (beta chain) was seen a few times. The data derive from a study of type 1 regulatory T cells. Across the study: This in vitro CD4 product, T-allo10, is enriched for Tr1 cells and alloantigen-specific.

This CDR3 spans 16 amino acids. The J segment lost 4 bases and the V segment lost 0 bases, leaving 7 bases of the junction unmatched. Looked up from germline, CDR1 is MGHRA and CDR2 is YSYEKL. TCRdb called the reads again in MiXCR, with one record for every CDR3 protein. The sample contains around 88,000 distinct CDR3 sequences, roughly 31% of which appear only once. The source of this sequence is a human donor in good health. What was sequenced was CD4+ T cells, either the whole sample or a sorted fraction (not recorded which). The V gene is TRBV4-1, the J gene TRBJ2-3; 7 positions agree with TRBD2. CDR3 protein: CASSQDSAGPPDTQYF. CDR3 bases: TGCGCCAGCAGCCAAGATTCAGCGGGGCCGCCAGATACGCAGTATTTT.